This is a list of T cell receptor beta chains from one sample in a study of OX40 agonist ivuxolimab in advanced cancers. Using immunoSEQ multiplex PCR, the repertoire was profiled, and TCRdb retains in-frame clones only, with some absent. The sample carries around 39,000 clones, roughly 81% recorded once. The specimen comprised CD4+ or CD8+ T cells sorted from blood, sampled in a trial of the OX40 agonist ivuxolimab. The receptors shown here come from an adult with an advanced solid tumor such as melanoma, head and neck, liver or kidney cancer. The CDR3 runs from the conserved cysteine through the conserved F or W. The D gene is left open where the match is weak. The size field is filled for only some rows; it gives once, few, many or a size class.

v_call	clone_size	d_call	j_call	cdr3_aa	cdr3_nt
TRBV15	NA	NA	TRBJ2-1	CATSRDNPRDEQFF	TGTGCCACCAGCAGAGATAACCCGCGCGATGAGCAGTTCTTC
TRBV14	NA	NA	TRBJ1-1	CASSQDGGTARLF	TGTGCCAGCAGCCAAGACGGAGGGACGGCGAGGCTCTTT
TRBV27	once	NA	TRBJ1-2	CASSFGGRGYGYTF	TGTGCCAGCAGTTTTGGGGGGCGAGGTTATGGCTACACCTTC
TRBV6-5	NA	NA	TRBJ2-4	CASRDPTRAKNIQYF	TGTGCCAGCAGGGACCCAACTAGAGCTAAAAACATTCAGTACTTC
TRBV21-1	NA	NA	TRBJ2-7	CASGPLPQGSVCEQYF	TGTGCCAGCGGACCGCTACCGCAGGGGAGTGTATGCGAGCAGTACTTC
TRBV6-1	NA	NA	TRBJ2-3	CASSEGGLLLRETQYF	TGTGCCAGCAGTGAAGGAGGACTGCTGCTCCGGGAGACGCAGTATTTT
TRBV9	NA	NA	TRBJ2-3	CASTPGGRGTDTQYF	TGTGCCAGCACCCCGGGGGGCCGGGGCACAGATACGCAGTATTTT
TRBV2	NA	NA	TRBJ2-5	CASSERVETQYF	TGTGCCAGCAGTGAACGGGTGGAGACCCAGTACTTC
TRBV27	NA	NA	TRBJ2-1	CASSFQRAYNEQFF	TGTGCCAGCAGTTTCCAGCGGGCTTACAATGAGCAGTTCTTC
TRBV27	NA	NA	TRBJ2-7	CASQKDRLGGDEQYF	TGTGCCAGCCAGAAGGATAGGTTGGGGGGAGACGAGCAGTACTTC
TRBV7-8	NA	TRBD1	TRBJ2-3	CASSSGTGGLGTQYF	TGTGCCAGCAGCTCTGGGACAGGAGGGTTAGGTACGCAGTATTTT
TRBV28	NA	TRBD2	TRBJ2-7	CASSLGASGSGRDEQYF	TGTGCCAGCAGCCTCGGGGCTAGCGGGAGTGGTCGGGACGAGCAGTACTTC
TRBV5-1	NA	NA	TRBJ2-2	CASSFDRSGTGELFF	TGCGCCAGCAGCTTCGACAGGTCGGGCACCGGGGAGCTGTTTTTT
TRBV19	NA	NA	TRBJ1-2	CASTTENYGYTF	TGTGCCAGTACGACAGAGAACTATGGCTACACCTTC
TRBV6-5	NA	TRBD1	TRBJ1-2	CASRRSQGAGGYTF	TGTGCCAGCAGGCGCTCCCAGGGGGCTGGTGGCTACACCTTC
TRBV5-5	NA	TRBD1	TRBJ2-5	CASSPSGQGLETQYF	TGTGCCAGCAGCCCGTCGGGACAGGGCCTAGAGACCCAGTACTTC
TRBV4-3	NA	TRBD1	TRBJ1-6	CASSQDFRGTKNSPLHF	TGCGCCAGCAGCCAAGATTTCAGGGGGACGAAAAATTCACCCCTCCACTTT
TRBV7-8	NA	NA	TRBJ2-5	CASSPLWRQETQYF	TGTGCCAGCAGCCCCCTATGGCGGCAAGAGACCCAGTACTTC
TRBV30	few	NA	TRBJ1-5	CAWSSSIANQPQHF	TGTGCCTGGAGTTCCTCGATCGCCAATCAGCCCCAGCATTTT
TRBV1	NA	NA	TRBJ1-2	CTSSQRDRGSGYTF	TGCACCAGCAGCCAGAGGGACAGGGGCAGTGGCTACACCTTC
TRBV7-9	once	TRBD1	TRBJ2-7	CASRIDRDGEQYF	TGTGCCAGCAGGATAGACAGGGATGGCGAGCAGTACTTC
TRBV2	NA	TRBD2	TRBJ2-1	CASSPSGRYNEQFF	TGTGCCAGCAGTCCTAGCGGGCGGTATAATGAGCAGTTCTTC
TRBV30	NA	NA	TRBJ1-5	CAWSPGGVASNQPQHF	TGTGCCTGGAGTCCGGGGGGGGTAGCCAGCAATCAGCCCCAGCATTTT
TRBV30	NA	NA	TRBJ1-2	CAWRDLNYGYTF	TGTGCCTGGAGGGACCTTAACTATGGCTACACCTTC
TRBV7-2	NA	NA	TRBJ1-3	CASSLGPDGPLAGNTIYF	TGTGCCAGCAGCTTGGGCCCGGACGGGCCGCTGGCTGGAAACACCATATATTTT
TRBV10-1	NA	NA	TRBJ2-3	CASSEGRLALGTTDTQYF	TGCGCCAGCAGTGAGGGCCGTCTAGCGTTGGGGACCACAGATACGCAGTATTTT
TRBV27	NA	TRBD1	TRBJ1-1	CASSLIQGVNTEAFF	TGTGCCAGCAGTTTAATCCAGGGGGTAAACACTGAAGCTTTCTTT
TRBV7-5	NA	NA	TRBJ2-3	CARSLAGGVADTQYF	TGTGCCAGAAGCTTAGCTGGCGGGGTGGCAGATACGCAGTATTTT
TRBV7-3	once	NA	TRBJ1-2	CASSLTPDSNYGYTF	TGTGCCAGCAGCTTAACGCCGGACAGCAACTATGGCTACACCTTC
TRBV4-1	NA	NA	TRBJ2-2	CASSQVDLGLTTGELFF	TGCGCCAGCAGCCAAGTTGACCTCGGACTGACTACCGGGGAGCTGTTTTTT
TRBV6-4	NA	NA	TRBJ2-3	CASSDSGTQYF	TGTGCCAGCAGTGACTCGGGTACGCAGTATTTT
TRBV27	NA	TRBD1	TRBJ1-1	CASSQQGDTEAFF	TGTGCCAGCAGCCAACAGGGGGACACTGAAGCTTTCTTT
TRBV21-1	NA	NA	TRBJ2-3	CASSKGTETRYLQYF	TGTGCCAGCAGCAAAGGAACTGAGACTCGGTATTTGCAGTATTTT
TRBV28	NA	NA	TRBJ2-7	CASSFLSPAGEQYF	TGTGCCAGCAGTTTCCTCTCTCCAGCGGGCGAACAGTACTTC
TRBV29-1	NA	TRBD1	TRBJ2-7	CSVEKQGENSYEQYF	TGCAGCGTTGAGAAACAGGGGGAAAACTCCTACGAGCAGTACTTC
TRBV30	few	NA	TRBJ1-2	CAWTPGGGHYGYTF	TGTGCCTGGACCCCGGGGGGTGGTCATTATGGCTACACCTTC
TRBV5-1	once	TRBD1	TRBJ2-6	CASSLARLGTVRSGANVLTF	TGCGCCAGCAGCTTGGCGCGCCTTGGGACAGTCCGCTCTGGGGCCAACGTCCTGACTTTC
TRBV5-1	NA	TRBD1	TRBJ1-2	CASYDRGGNYGYTF	TGCGCCAGCTATGACAGGGGAGGTAACTATGGCTACACCTTC
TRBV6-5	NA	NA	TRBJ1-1	CASSYSSSFTLPEAFF	TGTGCCAGCAGTTACTCATCTAGTTTTACGCTACCTGAAGCTTTCTTT
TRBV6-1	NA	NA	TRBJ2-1	CASSQSSYNEQFF	TGTGCCAGCAGTCAGTCTTCCTACAATGAGCAGTTCTTC
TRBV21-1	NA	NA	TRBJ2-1	CASSRASQGIYSNEQFF	TGTGCCAGCAGCAGGGCCTCACAGGGAATTTACTCTAATGAGCAGTTCTTC
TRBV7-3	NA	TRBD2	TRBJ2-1	CASSSRPGLADNEQFF	TGTGCCAGCAGCTCCCGCCCGGGACTAGCGGACAATGAGCAGTTCTTC
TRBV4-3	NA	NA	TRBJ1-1	CASSQSQNTEAFF	TGCGCCAGCAGCCAGTCTCAGAACACTGAAGCTTTCTTT
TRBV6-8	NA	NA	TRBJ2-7	CASSWERYEQYF	TGTGCCAGCAGTTGGGAGCGCTACGAGCAGTACTTC
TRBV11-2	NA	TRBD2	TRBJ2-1	CASSLEGLARGSYNEQFF	TGTGCCAGCAGCTTAGAAGGACTAGCCAGGGGCTCCTACAATGAGCAGTTCTTC